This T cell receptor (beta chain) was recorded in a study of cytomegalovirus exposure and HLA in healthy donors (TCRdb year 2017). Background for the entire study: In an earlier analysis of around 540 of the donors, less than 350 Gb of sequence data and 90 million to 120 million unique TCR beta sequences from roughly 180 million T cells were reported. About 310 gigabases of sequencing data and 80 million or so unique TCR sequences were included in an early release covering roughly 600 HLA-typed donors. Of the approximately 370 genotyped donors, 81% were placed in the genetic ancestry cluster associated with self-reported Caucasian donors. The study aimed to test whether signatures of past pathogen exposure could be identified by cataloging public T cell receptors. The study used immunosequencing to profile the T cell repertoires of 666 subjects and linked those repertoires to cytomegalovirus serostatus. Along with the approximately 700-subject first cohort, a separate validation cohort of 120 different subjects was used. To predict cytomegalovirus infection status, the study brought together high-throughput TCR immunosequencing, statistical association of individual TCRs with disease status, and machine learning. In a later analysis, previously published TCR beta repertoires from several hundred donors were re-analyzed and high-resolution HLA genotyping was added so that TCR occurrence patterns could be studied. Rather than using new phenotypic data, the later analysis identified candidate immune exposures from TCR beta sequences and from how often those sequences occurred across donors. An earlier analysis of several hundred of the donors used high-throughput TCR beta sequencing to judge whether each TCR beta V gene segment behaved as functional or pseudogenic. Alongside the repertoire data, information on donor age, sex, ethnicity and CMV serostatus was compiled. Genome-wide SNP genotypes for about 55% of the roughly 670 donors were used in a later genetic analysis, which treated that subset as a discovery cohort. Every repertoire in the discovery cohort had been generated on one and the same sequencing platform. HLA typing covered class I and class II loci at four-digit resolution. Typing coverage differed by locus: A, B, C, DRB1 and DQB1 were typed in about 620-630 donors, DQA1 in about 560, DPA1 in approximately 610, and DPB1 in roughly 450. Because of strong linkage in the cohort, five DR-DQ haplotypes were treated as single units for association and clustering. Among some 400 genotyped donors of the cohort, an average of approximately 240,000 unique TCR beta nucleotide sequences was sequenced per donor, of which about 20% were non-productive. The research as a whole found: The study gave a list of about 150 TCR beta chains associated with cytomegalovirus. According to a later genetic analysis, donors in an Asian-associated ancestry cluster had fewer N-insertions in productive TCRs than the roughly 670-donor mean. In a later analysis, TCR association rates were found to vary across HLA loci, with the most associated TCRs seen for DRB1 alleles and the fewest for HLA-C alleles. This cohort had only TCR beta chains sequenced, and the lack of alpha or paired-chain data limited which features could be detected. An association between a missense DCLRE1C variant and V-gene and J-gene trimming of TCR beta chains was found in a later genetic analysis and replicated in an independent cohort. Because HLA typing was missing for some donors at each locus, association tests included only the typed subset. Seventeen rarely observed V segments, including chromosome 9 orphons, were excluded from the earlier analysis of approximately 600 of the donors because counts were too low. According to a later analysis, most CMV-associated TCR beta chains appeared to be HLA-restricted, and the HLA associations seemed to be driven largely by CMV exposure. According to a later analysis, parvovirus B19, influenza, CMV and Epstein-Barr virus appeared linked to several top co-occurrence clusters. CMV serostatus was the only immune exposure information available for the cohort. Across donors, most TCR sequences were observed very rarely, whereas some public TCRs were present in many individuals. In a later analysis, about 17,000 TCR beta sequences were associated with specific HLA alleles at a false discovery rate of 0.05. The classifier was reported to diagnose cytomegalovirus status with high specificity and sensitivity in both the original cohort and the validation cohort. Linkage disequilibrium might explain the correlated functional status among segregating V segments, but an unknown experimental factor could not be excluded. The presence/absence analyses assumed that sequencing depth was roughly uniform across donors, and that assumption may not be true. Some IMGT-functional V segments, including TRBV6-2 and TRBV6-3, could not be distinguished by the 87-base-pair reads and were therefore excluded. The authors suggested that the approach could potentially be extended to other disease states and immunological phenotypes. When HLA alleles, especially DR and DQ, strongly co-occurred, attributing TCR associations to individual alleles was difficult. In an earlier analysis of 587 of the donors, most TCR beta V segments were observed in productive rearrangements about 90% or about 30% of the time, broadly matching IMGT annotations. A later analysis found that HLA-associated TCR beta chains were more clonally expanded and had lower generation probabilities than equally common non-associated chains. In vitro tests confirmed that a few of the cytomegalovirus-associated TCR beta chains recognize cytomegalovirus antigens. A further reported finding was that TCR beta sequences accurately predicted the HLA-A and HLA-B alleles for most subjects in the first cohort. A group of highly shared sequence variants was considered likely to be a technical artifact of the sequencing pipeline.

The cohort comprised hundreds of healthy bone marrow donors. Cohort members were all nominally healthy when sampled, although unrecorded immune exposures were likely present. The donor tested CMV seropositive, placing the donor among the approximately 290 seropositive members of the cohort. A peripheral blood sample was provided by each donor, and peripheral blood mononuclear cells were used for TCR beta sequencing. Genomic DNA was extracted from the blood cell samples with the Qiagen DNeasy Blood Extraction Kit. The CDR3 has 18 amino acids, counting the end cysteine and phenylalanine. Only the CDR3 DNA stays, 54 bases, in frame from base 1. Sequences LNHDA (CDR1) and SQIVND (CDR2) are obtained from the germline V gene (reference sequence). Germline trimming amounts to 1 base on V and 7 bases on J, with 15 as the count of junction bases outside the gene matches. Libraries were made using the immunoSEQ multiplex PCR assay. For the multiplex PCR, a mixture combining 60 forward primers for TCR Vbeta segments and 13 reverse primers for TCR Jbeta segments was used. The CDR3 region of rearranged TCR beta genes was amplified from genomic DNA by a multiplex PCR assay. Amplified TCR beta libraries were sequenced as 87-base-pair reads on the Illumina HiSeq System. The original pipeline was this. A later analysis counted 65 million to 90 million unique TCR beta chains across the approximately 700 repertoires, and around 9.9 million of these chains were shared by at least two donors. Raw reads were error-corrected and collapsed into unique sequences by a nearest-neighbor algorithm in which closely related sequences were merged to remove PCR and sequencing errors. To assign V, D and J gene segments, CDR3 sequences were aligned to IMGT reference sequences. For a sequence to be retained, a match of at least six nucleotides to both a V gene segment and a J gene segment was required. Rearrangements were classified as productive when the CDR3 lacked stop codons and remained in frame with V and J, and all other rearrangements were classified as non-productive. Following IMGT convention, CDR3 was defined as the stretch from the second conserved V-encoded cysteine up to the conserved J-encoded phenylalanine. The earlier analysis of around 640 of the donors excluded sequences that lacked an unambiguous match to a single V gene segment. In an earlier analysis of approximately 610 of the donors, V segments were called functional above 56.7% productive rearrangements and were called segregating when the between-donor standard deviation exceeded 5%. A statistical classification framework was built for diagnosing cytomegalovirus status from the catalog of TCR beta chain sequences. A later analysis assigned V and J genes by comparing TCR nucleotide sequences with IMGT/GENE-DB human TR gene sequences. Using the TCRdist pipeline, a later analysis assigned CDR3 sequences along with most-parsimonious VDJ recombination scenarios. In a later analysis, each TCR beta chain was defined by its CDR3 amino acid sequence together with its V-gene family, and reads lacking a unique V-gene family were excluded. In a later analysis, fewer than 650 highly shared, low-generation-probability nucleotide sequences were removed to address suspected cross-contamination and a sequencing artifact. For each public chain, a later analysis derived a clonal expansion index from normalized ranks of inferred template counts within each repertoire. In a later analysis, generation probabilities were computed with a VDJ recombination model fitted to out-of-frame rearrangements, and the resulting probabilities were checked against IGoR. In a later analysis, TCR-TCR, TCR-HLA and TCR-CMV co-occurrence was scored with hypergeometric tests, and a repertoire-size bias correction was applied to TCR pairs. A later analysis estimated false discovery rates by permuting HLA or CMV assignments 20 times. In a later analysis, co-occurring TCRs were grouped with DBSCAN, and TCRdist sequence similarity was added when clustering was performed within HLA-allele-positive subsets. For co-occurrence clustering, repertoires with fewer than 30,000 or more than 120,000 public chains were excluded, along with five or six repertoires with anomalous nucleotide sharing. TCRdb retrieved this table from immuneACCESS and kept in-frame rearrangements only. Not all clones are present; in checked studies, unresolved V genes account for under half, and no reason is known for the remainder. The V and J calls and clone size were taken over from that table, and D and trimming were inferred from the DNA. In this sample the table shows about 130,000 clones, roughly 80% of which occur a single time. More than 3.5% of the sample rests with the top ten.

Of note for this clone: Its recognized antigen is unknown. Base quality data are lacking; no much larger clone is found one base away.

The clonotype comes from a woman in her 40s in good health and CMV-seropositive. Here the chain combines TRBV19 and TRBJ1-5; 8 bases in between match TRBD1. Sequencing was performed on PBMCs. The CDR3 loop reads CASSIVRGQIGTGQPQHF. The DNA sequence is TGTGCCAGTAGTATAGTCAGGGGGCAAATCGGTACGGGGCAGCCCCAGCATTTT.